Listed below are T cell receptor beta chains from one sample, sequenced in a study of T cells in localized non-small cell lung cancer. Clones were sequenced by immunoSEQ multiplex PCR, and TCRdb holds only the in-frame ones, with some missing. The profile shows fewer than 90,000 clones, over 70% of them singletons. The sequenced sample was PBMCs, obtained before any cancer treatment. Source of these receptors: a man aged 40 to 70 with stage II squamous cell lung carcinoma. Each CDR3 is given with its conserved first and last residue. A D gene is named only where the DNA matches it firmly. Expanded clones get a size class; other rows say once, few or many, or leave the size out.

abundance	v_gene	d_gene	j_gene	CDR3aa	CDR3nt
NA	TRBV5-1	NA	TRBJ2-3	CASSFRTSGADTQYF	TGCGCCAGCAGCTTCCGGACCTCGGGTGCAGATACGCAGTATTTT
NA	TRBV9	NA	TRBJ2-5	CASSVGHHRETQYF	TGTGCCAGCAGCGTAGGACACCACAGGGAGACCCAGTACTTC
NA	TRBV6-5	TRBD1	TRBJ1-2	CASSYSEGASYGYTF	TGTGCCAGCAGTTACTCTGAGGGGGCCAGTTATGGCTACACCTTC
NA	TRBV29-1	NA	TRBJ2-7	CSVEDPGLPSYEQYF	TGCAGCGTTGAAGATCCGGGACTCCCTTCCTACGAGCAGTACTTC
NA	TRBV18	NA	TRBJ1-1	CASRRGMNTEAFF	TGTGCCAGCCGCCGGGGGATGAACACTGAAGCTTTCTTT
NA	TRBV29-1	TRBD2	TRBJ2-1	CSAARSSGGPNEQFF	TGCAGCGCGGCACGGTCTAGCGGGGGGCCCAATGAGCAGTTCTTC
NA	TRBV6-1	NA	TRBJ2-2	CASSVLENTGELFF	TGTGCCAGCAGTGTGCTGGAGAACACCGGGGAGCTGTTTTTT
few	TRBV9	NA	TRBJ1-2	CASTPDPGYGYTF	TGTGCCAGCACCCCAGACCCAGGGTATGGCTACACCTTC
once	TRBV19	NA	TRBJ1-5	CASSMQGLVNQPQHF	TGTGCCAGTAGTATGCAGGGTTTGGTCAATCAGCCCCAGCATTTT
NA	TRBV28	TRBD2	TRBJ2-2	CASSASGYTGELFF	TGTGCCAGCAGTGCTAGCGGTTACACCGGGGAGCTGTTTTTT
NA	TRBV9	TRBD2	TRBJ2-1	CASSGLAGGPHEQFF	TGTGCCAGCAGCGGACTAGCGGGAGGGCCGCATGAGCAGTTCTTC
NA	TRBV2	NA	TRBJ2-4	CASSEGENIQYF	TGTGCCAGCAGTGAAGGTGAAAACATTCAGTACTTC
NA	TRBV7-6	TRBD2	TRBJ2-1	CASSSSVTASGEGDEQFF	TGTGCCAGCAGCTCCTCCGTTACCGCCAGCGGGGAAGGCGATGAGCAGTTCTTC
NA	TRBV28	NA	TRBJ2-3	CASSLPGGLDTQYF	TGTGCCAGCAGTTTACCGGGGGGCCTAGATACGCAGTATTTT
NA	TRBV7-2	NA	TRBJ2-1	CASRTVLNEQFF	TGTGCCAGCAGAACCGTACTGAATGAGCAGTTCTTC
NA	TRBV18	NA	TRBJ1-1	CASSQQGLNTEAFF	TGTGCCAGCTCACAACAGGGTTTGAACACTGAAGCTTTCTTT
NA	TRBV4-2	NA	TRBJ1-6	CASSKGRDGRSNSPLHF	TGTGCCAGCAGCAAAGGGAGGGACGGGAGGTCTAATTCACCCCTCCACTTT
NA	TRBV6-5	NA	TRBJ2-1	CASSSGHNEQFF	TGTGCCAGCAGCTCAGGGCACAATGAGCAGTTCTTC
NA	TRBV7-3	NA	TRBJ2-5	CASSSNQGTETQYF	TGTGCCAGCAGCTCCAATCAGGGGACTGAGACCCAGTACTTC
NA	TRBV19	NA	TRBJ1-1	CASSSTTDTNTEAFF	TGTGCCAGTAGTTCAACGACGGATACGAACACTGAAGCTTTCTTT
NA	TRBV6-1	TRBD1	TRBJ1-2	CASGRTGGHEGYTF	TGTGCCAGCGGCAGGACAGGAGGGCATGAAGGCTACACCTTC
NA	TRBV10-2	NA	TRBJ1-5	CASSVSGASNQPQHF	TGCGCCAGCAGTGTATCAGGTGCTAGCAATCAGCCCCAGCATTTT
few	TRBV6-6	NA	TRBJ1-2	CASSPQGRDYTF	TGTGCCAGCAGCCCCCAGGGAAGAGACTACACCTTC
NA	TRBV9	NA	TRBJ2-1	CASSVVGGPDEQFF	TGTGCCAGCAGCGTAGTGGGGGGGCCGGATGAGCAGTTCTTC
NA	TRBV5-1	NA	TRBJ1-1	CASRTTGTEAFF	TGCGCCAGCAGAACTACGGGCACTGAAGCTTTCTTT
NA	TRBV30	TRBD1	TRBJ1-5	CAWSAGGPQHF	TGTGCCTGGAGTGCAGGGGGGCCCCAGCATTTT
NA	TRBV2	NA	TRBJ2-7	CASSGSREQYF	TGTGCCAGCAGTGGTTCCCGTGAGCAGTACTTC